The rows below give T cell receptor beta chains drawn from one sample of a study of T cell changes during pregnancy in multiple sclerosis. TCRdb's table, derived via immunoSEQ multiplex PCR, lists solely in-frame clones and lacks some. This table has fewer than 35,000 clones, approximately 94% appearing once. Material: CD4+ T cells from peripheral blood mononuclear cells, obtained in the second trimester of pregnancy. The receptors here all came from a female donor with multiple sclerosis, enrolled in a pregnancy study. Both conserved end residues are part of each CDR3. The order of the fields is V gene, J gene, CDR3 protein.

TRBV5-1	TRBJ2-3	CASSLVAGGDTDTQYF
TRBV19	TRBJ1-5	CASSRWGADRASSNQPQHF
TRBV28	TRBJ2-7	CASSSIQGGAYEQYF
TRBV5-1	TRBJ1-2	CASSLPGGYGYTF
TRBV29-1	TRBJ1-1	CSVQDRNTEAFF
TRBV28	TRBJ1-1	CASRGRPEAFF
TRBV7-2	TRBJ2-7	CASSLAGQAQYF
TRBV6-5	TRBJ2-7	CASRLDRGQTYEQYF
TRBV7-6	TRBJ1-1	CASSLSRQGAGNTEAFF
TRBV5-1	TRBJ1-1	CASSLDRWKTEAFF
TRBV5-4	TRBJ2-5	CASASGIETQYF
TRBV4-1	TRBJ2-3	CASSQVRVYSGTPRGGTDTQYF
TRBV9	TRBJ1-5	CASSVGRGNQPQHF
TRBV6-1	TRBJ1-2	CASSEGGPDGYTF
TRBV5-6	TRBJ2-2	CASSEGTSGSGGELFF